This T cell receptor beta chain was captured in a study of control samples from healthy donors and cancer patients. The CDR3 sequence is 12 residues long. V dropped 6 bases and J dropped 7 bases, with 12 bases sitting between them. The germline gives CDR1 MDHEN, CDR2 SYDVKM. The protocol was immunoSEQ multiplex PCR, while the TCRdb copy is restricted to in-frame clones and leaves out a portion. The repertoire has about 97,000 clones, 75% to 90% of them found once; the top ten carry 7.8%. J is TRBJ1-2 and V is TRBV28; D not resolved. The TCR was taken from a man aged 25 to 40 in good health. The source material was blood. DNA of the CDR3: TGTGCCAGCAGGGAGGTGAATGCTGGCTACACCTTC. This gives the protein CASREVNAGYTF.